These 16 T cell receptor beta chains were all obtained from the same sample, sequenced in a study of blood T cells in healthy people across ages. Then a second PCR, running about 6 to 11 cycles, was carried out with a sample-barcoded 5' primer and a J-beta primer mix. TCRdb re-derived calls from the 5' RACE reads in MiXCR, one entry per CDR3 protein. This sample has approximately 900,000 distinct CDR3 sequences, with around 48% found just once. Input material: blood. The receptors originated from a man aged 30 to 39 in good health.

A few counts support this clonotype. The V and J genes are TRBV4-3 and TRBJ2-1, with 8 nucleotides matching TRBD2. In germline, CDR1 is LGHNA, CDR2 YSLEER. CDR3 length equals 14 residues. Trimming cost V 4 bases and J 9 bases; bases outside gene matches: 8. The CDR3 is CASSRESGGREQFF. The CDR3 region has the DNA TGCGCCAGCAGCCGAGAAAGCGGGGGACGTGAGCAGTTCTTC.

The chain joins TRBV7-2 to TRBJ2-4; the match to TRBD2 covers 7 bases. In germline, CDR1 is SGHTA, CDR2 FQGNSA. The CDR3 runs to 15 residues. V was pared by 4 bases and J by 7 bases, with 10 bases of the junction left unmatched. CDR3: CASSYSGTNVNIQYF. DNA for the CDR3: TGTGCCAGCAGCTACTCCGGGACTAACGTCAACATTCAGTACTTC.

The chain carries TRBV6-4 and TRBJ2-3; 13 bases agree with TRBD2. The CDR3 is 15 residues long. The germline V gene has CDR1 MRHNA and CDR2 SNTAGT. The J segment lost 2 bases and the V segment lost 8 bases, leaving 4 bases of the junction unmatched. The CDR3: CASQGTSGTTDTQYF. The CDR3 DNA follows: TGTGCCAGCCAAGGGACTAGCGGGACCACAGATACGCAGTATTTT.

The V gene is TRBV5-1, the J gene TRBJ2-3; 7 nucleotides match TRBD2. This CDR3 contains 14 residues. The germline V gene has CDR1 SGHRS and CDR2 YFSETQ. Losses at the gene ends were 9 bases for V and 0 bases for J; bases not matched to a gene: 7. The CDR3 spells CATSGASSTDTQYF. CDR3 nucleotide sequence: TGCGCCACTAGCGGAGCATCTAGCACAGATACGCAGTATTTT. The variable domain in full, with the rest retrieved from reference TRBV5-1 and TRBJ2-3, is KAGVTQTPRYLIKTRGQQVTLSCSPISGHRSVSWYQQTPGQGLQFLFEYFSETQRNKGNFPGRFSGRQFSNSRSEMNVSTLELGDSALYLCATSGASSTDTQYFGPGTRLTVL.

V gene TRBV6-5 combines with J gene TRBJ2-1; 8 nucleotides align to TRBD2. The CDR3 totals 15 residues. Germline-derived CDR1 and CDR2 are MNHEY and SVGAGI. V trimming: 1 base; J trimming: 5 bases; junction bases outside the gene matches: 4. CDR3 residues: CASSYYGGVNNEQFF. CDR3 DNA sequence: TGTGCCAGCAGTTACTACGGGGGGGTTAACAATGAGCAGTTCTTC.

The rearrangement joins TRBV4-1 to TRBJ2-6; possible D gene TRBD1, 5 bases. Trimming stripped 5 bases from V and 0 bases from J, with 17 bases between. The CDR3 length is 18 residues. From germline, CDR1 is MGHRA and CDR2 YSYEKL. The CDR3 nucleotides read TGCGCCAGCAGCGCCAGACAGTCAACCCTCTCTGGGGCCAACGTCCTGACTTTC. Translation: CASSARQSTLSGANVLTF.

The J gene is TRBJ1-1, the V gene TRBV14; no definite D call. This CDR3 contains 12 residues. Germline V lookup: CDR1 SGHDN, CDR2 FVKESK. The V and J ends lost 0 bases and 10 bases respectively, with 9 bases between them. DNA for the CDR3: TGTGCCAGCAGCCAAGATTTAGGGTTAGCTTTCTTT. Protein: CASSQDLGLAFF. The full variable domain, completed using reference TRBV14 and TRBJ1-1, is EAGVTQFPSHSVIEKGQTVTLRCDPISGHDNLYWYRRVMGKEIKFLLHFVKESKQDESGMPNNRFLAERTGGTYSTLKVQPAELEDSGVYFCASSQDLGLAFFGQGTRLTVV.

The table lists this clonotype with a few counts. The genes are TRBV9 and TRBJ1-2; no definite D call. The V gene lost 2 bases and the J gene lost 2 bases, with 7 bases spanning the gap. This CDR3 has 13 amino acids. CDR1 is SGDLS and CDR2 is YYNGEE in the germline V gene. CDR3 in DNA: TGTGCCAGCAGCGTTGACGGGAACTATGGCTACACCTTC. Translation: CASSVDGNYGYTF.

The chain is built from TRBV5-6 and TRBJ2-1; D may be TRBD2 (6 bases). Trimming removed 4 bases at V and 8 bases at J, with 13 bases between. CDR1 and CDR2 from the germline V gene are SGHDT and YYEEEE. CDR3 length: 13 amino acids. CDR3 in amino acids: CASSGGSSDEQFF. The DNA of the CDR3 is TGTGCCAGCAGCGGGGGGTCCTCTGATGAGCAGTTCTTC.

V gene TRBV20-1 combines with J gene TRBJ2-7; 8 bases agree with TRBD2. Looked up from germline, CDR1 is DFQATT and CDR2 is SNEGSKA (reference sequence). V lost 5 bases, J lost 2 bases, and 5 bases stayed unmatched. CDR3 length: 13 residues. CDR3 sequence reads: CSAPAGEPYEQYF. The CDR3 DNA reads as TGCAGTGCTCCAGCGGGGGAGCCCTACGAGCAGTACTTC.

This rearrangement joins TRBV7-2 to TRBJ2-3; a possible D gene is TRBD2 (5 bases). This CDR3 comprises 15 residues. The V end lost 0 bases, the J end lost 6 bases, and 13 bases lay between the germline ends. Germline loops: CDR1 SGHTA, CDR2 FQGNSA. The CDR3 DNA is TGTGCCAGCAGCTTAGCGAAAACTAGGCCCGATACGCAGTATTTT. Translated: CASSLAKTRPDTQYF.

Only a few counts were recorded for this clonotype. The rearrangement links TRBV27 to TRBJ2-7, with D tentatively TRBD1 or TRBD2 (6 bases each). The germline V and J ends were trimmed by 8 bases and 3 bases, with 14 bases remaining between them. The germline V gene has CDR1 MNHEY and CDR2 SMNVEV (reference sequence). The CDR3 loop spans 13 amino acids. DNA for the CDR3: TGTGCCAGCGGGGGGCATAATCTCTACGAGCAGTACTTC. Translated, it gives CASGGHNLYEQYF.

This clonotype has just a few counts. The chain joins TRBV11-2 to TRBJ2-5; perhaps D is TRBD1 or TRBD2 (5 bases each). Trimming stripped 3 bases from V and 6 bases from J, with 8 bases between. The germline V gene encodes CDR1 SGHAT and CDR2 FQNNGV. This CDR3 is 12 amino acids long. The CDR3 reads CASSFRGQTQYF. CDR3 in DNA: TGTGCCAGCAGCTTCCGGGGACAGACCCAGTACTTC.

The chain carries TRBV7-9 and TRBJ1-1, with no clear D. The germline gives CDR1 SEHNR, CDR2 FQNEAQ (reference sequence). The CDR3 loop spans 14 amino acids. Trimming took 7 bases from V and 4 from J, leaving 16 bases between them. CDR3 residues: CASNPTGGFTEAFF. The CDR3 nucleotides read TGTGCCAGCAACCCCACGGGTGGGTTCACTGAAGCTTTCTTT.

This chain's CDR3 is CASRLDTDSSYNSPLHF. The CDR3 DNA follows: TGTGCCAGCAGACTCGACACGGACAGCTCCTATAATTCACCCCTCCACTTT. The gene calls are TRBV6-5 and TRBJ1-6, with D possibly being TRBD1 (6 bases). The V end was cut by 6 bases, the J end by 0 bases, with 15 bases between. This CDR3 region has 17 residues. The germline V gene has CDR1 MNHEY and CDR2 SVGAGI.

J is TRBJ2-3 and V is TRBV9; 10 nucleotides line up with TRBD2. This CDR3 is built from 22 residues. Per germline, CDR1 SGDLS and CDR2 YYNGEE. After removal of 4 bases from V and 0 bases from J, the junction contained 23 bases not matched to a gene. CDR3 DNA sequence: TGTGCCAGCAGCCCTCGCCCCCCTGGACTGAGCGGGGGGGATACAAGCACAGATACGCAGTATTTT. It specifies CASSPRPPGLSGGDTSTDTQYF.